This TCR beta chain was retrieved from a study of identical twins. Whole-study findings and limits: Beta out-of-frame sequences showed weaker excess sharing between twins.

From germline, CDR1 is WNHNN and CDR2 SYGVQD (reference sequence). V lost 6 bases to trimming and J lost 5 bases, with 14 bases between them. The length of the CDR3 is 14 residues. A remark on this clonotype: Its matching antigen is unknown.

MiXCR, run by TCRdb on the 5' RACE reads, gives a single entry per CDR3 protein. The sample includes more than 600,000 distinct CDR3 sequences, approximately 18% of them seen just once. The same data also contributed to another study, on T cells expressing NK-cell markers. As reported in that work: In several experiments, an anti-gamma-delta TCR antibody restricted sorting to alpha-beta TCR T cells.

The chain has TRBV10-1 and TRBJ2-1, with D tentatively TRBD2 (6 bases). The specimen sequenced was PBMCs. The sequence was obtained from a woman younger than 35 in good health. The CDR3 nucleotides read TGCGCCAGCAGCGGGACCATAGCGGACAATGAGCAGTTCTTC. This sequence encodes CASSGTIADNEQFF.